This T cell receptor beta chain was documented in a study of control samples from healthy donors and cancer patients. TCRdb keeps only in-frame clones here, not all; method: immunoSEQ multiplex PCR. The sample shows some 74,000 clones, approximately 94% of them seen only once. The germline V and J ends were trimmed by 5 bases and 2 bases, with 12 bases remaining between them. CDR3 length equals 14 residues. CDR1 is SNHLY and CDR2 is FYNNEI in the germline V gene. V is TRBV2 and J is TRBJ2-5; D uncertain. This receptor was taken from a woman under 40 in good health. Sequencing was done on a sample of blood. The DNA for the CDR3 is TGTGCCAGCAGTAACGAGATCTTTCAAGAGACCCAGTACTTC. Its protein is CASSNEIFQETQYF.